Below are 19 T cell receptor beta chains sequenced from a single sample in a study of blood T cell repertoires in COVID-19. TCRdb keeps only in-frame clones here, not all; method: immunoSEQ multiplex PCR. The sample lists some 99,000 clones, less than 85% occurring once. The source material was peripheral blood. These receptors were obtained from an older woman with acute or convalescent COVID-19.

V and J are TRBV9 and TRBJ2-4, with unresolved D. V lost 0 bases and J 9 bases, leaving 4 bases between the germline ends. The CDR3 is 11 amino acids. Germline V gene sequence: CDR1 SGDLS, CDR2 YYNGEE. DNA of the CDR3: TGTGCCAGCAGCGTAGGTCTCATTCAGTACTTC. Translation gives CASSVGLIQYF. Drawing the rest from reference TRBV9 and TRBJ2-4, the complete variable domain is DSGVTQTPKHLITATGQRVTLRCSPRSGDLSVYWYQQSLDQGLQFLIQYYNGEERAKGNILERFSAQQFPDLHSELNLSSLELGDSALYFCASSVGLIQYFGAGTRLSVL.

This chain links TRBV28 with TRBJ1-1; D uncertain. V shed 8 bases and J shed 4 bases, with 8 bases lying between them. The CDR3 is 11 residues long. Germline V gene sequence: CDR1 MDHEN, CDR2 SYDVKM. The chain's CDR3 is CASEYGTEAFF. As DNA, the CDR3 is TGTGCCAGCGAGTACGGCACTGAAGCTTTCTTT.

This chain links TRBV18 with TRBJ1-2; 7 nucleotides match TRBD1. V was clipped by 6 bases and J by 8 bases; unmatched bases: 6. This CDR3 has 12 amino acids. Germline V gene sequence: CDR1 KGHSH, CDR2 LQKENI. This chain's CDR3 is CASSDRVGGYTF. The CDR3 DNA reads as TGTGCCAGCTCCGACAGGGTGGGCGGCTACACCTTC. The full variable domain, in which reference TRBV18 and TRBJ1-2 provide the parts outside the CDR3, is NAGVMQNPRHLVRRRGQEARLRCSPMKGHSHVYWYRQLPEEGLKFMVYLQKENIIDESGMPKERFSAEFPKEGPSILRIQQVVRGDSAAYFCASSDRVGGYTFGSGTRLTVV.

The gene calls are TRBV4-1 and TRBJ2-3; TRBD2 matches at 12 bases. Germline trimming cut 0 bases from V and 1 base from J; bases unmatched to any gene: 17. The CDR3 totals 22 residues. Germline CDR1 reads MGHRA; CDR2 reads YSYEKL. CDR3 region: CASSQDRDVGTSGRWGTDTQYF. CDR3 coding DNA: TGCGCCAGCAGCCAAGACAGGGACGTCGGCACTAGCGGGAGGTGGGGCACAGATACGCAGTATTTT.

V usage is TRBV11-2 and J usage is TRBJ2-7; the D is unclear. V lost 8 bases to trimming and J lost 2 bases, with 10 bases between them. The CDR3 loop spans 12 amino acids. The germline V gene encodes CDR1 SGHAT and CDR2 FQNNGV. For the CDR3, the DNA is TGTGCCAGCTCAGCGTTTACCTACGAGCAGTACTTC. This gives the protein CASSAFTYEQYF.

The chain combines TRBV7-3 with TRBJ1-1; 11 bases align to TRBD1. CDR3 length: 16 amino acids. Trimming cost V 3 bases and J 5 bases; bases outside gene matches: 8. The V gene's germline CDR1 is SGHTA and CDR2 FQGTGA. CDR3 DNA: TGTGCCAGCAGCTTTGCCGGGACAGGGGGATTGACTGAAGCTTTCTTT. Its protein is CASSFAGTGGLTEAFF.

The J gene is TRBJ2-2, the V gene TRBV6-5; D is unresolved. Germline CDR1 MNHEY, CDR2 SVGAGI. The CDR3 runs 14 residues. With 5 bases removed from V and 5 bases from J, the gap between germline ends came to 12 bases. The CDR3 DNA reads TGTGCCAGCAGTCCCCCCCCCGGGACCGGGGAGCTGTTTTTT. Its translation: CASSPPPGTGELFF.

The CDR3 spells CASGFVGAPDTQYF. CDR3 sequence (DNA): TGTGCCAGCGGTTTTGTGGGGGCCCCAGATACGCAGTATTTT. The rearrangement uses TRBV9 and TRBJ2-3; TRBD1 might be the D (6 bases). The V end was cut by 7 bases, the J end by 4 bases, with 16 bases between. This CDR3 has 14 amino acids. Looked up from germline, CDR1 is SGDLS and CDR2 is YYNGEE.

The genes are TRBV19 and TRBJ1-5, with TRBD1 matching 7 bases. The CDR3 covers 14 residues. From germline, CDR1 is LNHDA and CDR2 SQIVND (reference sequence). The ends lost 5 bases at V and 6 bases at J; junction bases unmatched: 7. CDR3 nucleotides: TGTGCCAGTAGTCATAGGGGGCAGGGTCAGCCCCAGCATTTT. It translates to CASSHRGQGQPQHF.

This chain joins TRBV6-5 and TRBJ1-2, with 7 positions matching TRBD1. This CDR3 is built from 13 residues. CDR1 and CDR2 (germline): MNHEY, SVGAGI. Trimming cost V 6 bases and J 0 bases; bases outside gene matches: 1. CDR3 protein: CASRDRPNYGYTF. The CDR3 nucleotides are TGTGCCAGCAGGGACAGGCCTAACTATGGCTACACCTTC.

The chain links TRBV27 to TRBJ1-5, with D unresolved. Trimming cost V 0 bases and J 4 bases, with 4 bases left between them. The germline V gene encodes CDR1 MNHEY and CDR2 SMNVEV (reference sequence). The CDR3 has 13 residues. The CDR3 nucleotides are TGTGCCAGCAGTTTATCGAGAAATCAGCCCCAGCATTTT. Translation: CASSLSRNQPQHF.

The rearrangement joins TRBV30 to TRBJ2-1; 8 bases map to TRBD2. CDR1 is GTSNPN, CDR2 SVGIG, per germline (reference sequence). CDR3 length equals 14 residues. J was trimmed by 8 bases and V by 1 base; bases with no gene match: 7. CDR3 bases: TGTGCCTGGAGTGCACTAGCGGTACAAGATGAGCAGTTCTTC. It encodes CAWSALAVQDEQFF.

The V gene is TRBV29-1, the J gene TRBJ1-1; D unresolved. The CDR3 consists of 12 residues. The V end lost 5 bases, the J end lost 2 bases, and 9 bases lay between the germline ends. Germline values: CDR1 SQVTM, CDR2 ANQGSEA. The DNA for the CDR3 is TGCAGCGTTCGGTTCGGTAACACTGAAGCTTTCTTT. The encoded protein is CSVRFGNTEAFF. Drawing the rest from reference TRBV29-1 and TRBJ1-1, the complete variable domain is SAVISQKPSRDICQRGTSLTIQCQVDSQVTMMFWYRQQPGQSLTLIATANQGSEATYESGFVIDKFPISRPNLTFSTLTVSNMSPEDSSIYLCSVRFGNTEAFFGQGTRLTVV.

The CDR3 reads CASSRLGLAGNSYEQYF. The CDR3 bases are TGTGCCAGCAGCCGCCTCGGGCTAGCGGGTAACTCCTACGAGCAGTACTTC. This chain uses TRBV3-1 (or the pseudogene TRBV3-2) with TRBJ2-7, with TRBD2 matching over 8 bases. Unmatched junction bases numbered 11, after V lost 4 bases and J lost 0 bases. Germline CDR1 reads LGHDT; CDR2 reads YNNKEL (reference sequence). This CDR3 is built from 17 residues.

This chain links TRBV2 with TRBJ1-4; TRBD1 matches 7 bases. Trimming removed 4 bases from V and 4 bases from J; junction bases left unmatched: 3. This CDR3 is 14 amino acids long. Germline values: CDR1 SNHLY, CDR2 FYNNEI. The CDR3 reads CASSAGQFNEKLFF. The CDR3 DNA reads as TGTGCCAGCAGTGCGGGACAGTTTAATGAAAAACTGTTTTTT. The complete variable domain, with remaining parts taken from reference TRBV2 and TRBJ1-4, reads EPEVTQTPSHQVTQMGQEVILRCVPISNHLYFYWYRQILGQKVEFLVSFYNNEISEKSEIFDDQFSVERPDGSNFTLKIRSTKLEDSAMYFCASSAGQFNEKLFFGSGTQLSVL.

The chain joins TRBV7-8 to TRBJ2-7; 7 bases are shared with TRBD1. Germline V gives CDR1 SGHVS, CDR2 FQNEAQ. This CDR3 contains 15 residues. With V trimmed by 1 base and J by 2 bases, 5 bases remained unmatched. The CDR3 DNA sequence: TGTGCCAGCAGCTTAGGGACAGGCCTTACCTACGAGCAGTACTTC. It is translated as CASSLGTGLTYEQYF.

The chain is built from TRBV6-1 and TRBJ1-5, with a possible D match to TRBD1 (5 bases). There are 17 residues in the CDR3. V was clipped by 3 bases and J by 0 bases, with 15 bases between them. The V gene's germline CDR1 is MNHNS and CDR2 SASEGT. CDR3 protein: CASSDGRVGGSNQPQHF. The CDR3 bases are TGTGCCAGCAGTGACGGCAGGGTGGGGGGTAGCAATCAGCCCCAGCATTTT.

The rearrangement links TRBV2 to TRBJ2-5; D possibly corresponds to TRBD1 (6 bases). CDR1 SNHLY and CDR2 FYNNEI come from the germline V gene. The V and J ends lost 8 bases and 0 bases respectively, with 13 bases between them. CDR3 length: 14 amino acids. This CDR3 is CASHGTWYQETQYF. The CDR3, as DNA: TGTGCCAGCCACGGGACATGGTACCAAGAGACCCAGTACTTC.

The CDR3 DNA is TGTGCCAGCAGCAACAGCCACTACGAGCAGTACTTC. Amino acid sequence: CASSNSHYEQYF. The V gene is TRBV14, the J gene TRBJ2-7; no definite D call. Germline V gene data show CDR1 as SGHDN and CDR2 as FVKESK. This CDR3 comprises 12 residues. V lost 5 bases, J lost 3 bases, and 8 bases lay in between. Full variable domain (outside the CDR3, taken from reference TRBV14 and TRBJ2-7): EAGVTQFPSHSVIEKGQTVTLRCDPISGHDNLYWYRRVMGKEIKFLLHFVKESKQDESGMPNNRFLAERTGGTYSTLKVQPAELEDSGVYFCASSNSHYEQYFGPGTRLTVT.